The clone carrying this T cell receptor beta chain was found many times. The antigen remains unidentified. Coverage ceases 3 residues before the CDR3 finishes, and the germline J gene fills in the end. The assay was immunoSEQ multiplex PCR, and TCRdb's table has in-frame clones only and misses some. The specimen has around 30,000 clones, none found just once. The data originate from a study of T cell clonality in common variable immunodeficiency. General study results and limits: What drives increased CVID clonality needs T cell subpopulation sequencing. In common variable immunodeficiency, TCR beta chains reportedly carried fewer deletions and N-nucleotide insertions.

Of CVID subjects, under 17 were female and approximately 31 male, mean age approximately 41. Blood came from CVID subjects not ill and not taking immunomodulatory or immunosuppressive medication. V was cut by 5 bases and J by 9 bases, with 20 bases left in between. Germline V gene lookup returns CDR1 SQVTM and CDR2 ANQGSEA. The CDR3 consists of 14 residues. This TCR came from a human donor with common variable immunodeficiency. The rearrangement uses TRBV29-1 and TRBJ2-1, with a possible D match to TRBD2 (6 bases). Sequencing was done on a sample of peripheral blood mononuclear cells. The CDR3 DNA, read in part, is TGCAGCGTTTTTAGAGGGGACTTGCCAGGTGAG. Translated, it gives CSVFRGDLPGE. The entire CDR3 is CSVFRGDLPGEQFF.